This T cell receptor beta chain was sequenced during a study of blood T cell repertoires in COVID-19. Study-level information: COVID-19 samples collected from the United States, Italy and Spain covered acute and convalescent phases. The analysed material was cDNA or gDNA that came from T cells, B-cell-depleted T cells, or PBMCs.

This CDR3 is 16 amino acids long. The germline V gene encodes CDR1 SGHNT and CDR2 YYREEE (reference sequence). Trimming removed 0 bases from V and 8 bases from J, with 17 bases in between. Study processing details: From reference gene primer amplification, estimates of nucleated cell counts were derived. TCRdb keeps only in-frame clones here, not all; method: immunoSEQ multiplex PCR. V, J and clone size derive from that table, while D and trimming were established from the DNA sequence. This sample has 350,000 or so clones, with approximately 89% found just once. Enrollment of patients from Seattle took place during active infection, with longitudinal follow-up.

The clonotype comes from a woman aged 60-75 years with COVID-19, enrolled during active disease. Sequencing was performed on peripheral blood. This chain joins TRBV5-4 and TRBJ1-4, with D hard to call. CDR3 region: CASSLGGSRVWEKLFF. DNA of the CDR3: TGTGCCAGCAGCTTGGGAGGATCTCGGGTTTGGGAAAAACTGTTTTTT.